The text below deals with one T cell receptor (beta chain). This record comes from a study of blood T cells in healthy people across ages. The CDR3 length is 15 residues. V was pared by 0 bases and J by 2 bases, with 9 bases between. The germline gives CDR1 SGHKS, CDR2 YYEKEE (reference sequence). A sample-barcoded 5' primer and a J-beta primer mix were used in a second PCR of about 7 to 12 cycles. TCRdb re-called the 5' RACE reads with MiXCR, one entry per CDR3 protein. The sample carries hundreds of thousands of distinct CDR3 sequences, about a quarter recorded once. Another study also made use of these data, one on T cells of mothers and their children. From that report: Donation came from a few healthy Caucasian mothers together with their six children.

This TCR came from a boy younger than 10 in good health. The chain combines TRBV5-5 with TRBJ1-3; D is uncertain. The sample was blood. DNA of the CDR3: TGTGCCAGCAGCTTGGTATCCGGTCCTGGAAACACCATATATTTT. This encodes CASSLVSGPGNTIYF.